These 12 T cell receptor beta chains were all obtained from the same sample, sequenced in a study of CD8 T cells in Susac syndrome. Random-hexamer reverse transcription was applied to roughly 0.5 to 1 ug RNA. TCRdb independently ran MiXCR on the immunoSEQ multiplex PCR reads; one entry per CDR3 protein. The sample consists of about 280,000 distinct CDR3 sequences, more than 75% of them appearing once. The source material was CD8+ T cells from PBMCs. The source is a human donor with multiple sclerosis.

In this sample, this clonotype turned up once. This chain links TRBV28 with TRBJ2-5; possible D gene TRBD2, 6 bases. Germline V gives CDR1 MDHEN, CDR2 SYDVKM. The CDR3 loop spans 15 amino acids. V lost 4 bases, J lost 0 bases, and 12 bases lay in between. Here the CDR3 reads CASSSPGLHQETQYF. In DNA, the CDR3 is TGTGCCAGCAGTTCTCCGGGACTCCACCAAGAGACCCAGTACTTC.

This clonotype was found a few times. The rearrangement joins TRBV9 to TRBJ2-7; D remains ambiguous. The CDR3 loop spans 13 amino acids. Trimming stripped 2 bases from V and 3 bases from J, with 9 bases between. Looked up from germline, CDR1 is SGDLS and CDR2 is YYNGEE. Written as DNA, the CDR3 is TGTGCCAGCAGCGTCGGGCCAGGCTACGAGCAGTACTTC. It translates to CASSVGPGYEQYF. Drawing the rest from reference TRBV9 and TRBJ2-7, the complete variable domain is DSGVTQTPKHLITATGQRVTLRCSPRSGDLSVYWYQQSLDQGLQFLIQYYNGEERAKGNILERFSAQQFPDLHSELNLSSLELGDSALYFCASSVGPGYEQYFGPGTRLTVT.

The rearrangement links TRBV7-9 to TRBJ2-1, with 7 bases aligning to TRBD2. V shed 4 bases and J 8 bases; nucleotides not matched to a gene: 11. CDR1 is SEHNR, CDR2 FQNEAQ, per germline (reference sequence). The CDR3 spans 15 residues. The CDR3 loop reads CASSYGGRRPDEQFF. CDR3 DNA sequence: TGTGCCAGCAGCTATGGCGGGAGAAGACCGGATGAGCAGTTCTTC.

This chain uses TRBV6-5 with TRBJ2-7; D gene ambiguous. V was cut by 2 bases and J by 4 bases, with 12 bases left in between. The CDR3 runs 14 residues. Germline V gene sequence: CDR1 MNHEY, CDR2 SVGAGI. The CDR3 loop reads CASSYVRVGYEQYF. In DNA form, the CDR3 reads TGTGCCAGCAGTTACGTTCGGGTGGGGTACGAGCAGTACTTC.

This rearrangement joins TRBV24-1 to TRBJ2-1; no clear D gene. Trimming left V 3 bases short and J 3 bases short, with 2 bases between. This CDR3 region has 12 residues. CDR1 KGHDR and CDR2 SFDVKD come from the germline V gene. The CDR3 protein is CATSDNYNEQFF. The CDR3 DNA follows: TGTGCCACCAGTGATAACTACAATGAGCAGTTCTTC.

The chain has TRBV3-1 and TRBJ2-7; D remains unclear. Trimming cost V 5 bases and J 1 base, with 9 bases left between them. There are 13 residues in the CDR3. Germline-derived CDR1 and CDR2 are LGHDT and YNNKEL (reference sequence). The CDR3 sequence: CASSSPNSYEQYF. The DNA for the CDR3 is TGTGCCAGCAGCTCCCCCAATTCCTACGAGCAGTACTTC.

In nucleotides, the CDR3 is TGTGCCAGCAGCTCGACAGGAAGGAACACTGAAGCTTTCTTT. It codes for CASSSTGRNTEAFF. The chain couples TRBV12-3 or TRBV12-4 to TRBJ1-1; tentative D call: TRBD1 (6 bases). CDR3 length: 14 amino acids. The V end lost 6 bases, the J end lost 1 base, and 12 bases lay between the germline ends.

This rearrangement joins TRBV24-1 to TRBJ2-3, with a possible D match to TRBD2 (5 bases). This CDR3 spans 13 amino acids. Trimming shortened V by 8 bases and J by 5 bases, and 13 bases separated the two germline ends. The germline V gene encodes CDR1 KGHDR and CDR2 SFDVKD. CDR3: CATTVCRGDTQYF. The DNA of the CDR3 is TGTGCCACCACGGTTTGTCGGGGAGATACGCAGTATTTT.

The CDR3 spells CASSWKTGVNTEAFF. The CDR3, as DNA: TGTGCCAGCAGTTGGAAGACAGGCGTGAACACTGAAGCTTTCTTT. The rearrangement links TRBV2 to TRBJ1-1, with a weak D call TRBD1 (6 bases). CDR1 SNHLY and CDR2 FYNNEI come from the germline V gene. The CDR3 is 15 amino acids. V was pared by 5 bases and J by 0 bases, with 13 bases between.

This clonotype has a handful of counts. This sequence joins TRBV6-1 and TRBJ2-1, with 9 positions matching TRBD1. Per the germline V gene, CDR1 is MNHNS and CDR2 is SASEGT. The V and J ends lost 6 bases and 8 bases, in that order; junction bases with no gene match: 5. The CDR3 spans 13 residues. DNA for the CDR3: TGTGCCAGCAGCCCGGGACAGGGCCATGAGCAGTTCTTC. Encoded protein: CASSPGQGHEQFF.

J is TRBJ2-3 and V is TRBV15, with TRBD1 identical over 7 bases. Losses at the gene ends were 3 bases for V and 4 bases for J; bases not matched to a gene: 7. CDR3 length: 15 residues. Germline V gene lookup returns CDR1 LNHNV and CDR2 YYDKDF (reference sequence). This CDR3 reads CATSRRQGGPDTQYF. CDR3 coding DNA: TGTGCCACCAGCAGGAGACAGGGTGGGCCAGATACGCAGTATTTT.

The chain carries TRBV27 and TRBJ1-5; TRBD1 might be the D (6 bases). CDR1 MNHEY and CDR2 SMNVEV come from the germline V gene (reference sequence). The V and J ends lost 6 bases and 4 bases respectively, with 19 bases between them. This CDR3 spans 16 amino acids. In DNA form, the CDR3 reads TGTGCCAGCAGCAACCGAGCAGGGGCGGGAAATCAGCCCCAGCATTTT. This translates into CASSNRAGAGNQPQHF.